This T cell receptor (beta chain) derives from a study of blood T cell repertoires in COVID-19. Study-wide background: In each case, the material was cDNA or gDNA derived from T cells, B-cell-depleted T cells, or PBMCs.

Here immunoSEQ multiplex PCR was the method, and the copy in TCRdb shows in-frame clones only, minus some. The data show approximately 350,000 clones, with around 91% seen just once and 2.5% to 4% held by the top ten. Looked up from germline, CDR1 is MNHEY and CDR2 is SVGAGI. V was pared by 7 bases and J by 3 bases, with 18 bases between. The CDR3 consists of 15 residues. The TCR was taken from a woman aged 18-30 years who had recovered from COVID-19. J is TRBJ1-1 and V is TRBV6-5, with a weak D call TRBD1 (6 bases). The source material was peripheral blood. For the CDR3, the DNA is TGTGCCAGCACCCGGGGCGGGGGCTGGGACACTGAAGCTTTCTTT. Its protein is CASTRGGGWDTEAFF.